The sequence of this TCR beta chain was determined in a study of neurological immune-mediated disorders. Study-level points and caveats: HTLV-1-associated myelopathy had the most TCR clonal expansion, whereas multiple sclerosis had the least (lower than in healthy controls).

The sorted libraries involved the use of under 1.2 million CD4+ or CD8+ T cells. Synthesis of cDNA used 5'RACE (with 10-nucleotide random UMIs). TCRdb reanalysed the 5' RACE reads using MiXCR and keeps one entry per CDR3 protein. The table includes some 10,000 distinct CDR3 sequences, 20% to 25% detected once. V was shortened by 4 bases and J by 5 bases, with 14 bases between the two germline ends. CDR1 is SGHTA and CDR2 is FQGTGA in the germline V gene. This CDR3 contains 14 residues. This clonotype was seen at least ten times. Its cognate antigen is unknown. The sequence derives from a woman aged 60-75 years with HTLV-1-associated myelopathy (HAM/TSP). The V and J genes are TRBV7-3 and TRBJ1-1, with D perhaps TRBD1 (6 bases). Sequenced input: CD8+ T cells from blood. DNA for the CDR3: TGTGCCAGCAGCTCGACAGGCGAGAGGACTGAAGCTTTCTTT. Protein sequence: CASSSTGERTEAFF.